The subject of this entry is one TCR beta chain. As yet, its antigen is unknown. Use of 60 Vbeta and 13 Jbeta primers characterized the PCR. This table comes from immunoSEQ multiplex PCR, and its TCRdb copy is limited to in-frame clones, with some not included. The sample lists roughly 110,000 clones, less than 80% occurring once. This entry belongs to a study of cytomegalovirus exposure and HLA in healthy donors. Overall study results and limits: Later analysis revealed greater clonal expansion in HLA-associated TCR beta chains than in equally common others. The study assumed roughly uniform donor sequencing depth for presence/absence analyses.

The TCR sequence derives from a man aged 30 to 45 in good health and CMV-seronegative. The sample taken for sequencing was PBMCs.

CDR3 region: CASSLGPTSGTYEQYF. The CDR3 nucleotides read TGTGCCAGCAGCTTGGGGCCGACTAGCGGTACCTACGAGCAGTACTTC. The V and J genes are TRBV5-6 and TRBJ2-7, with TRBD2 matching 9 bases. With 0 bases clipped from V and 2 bases from J, the junction kept 6 bases outside the gene matches. CDR1 SGHDT and CDR2 YYEEEE come from the germline V gene. The CDR3 extends over 16 amino acids.